What follows describes a single T cell receptor (beta chain). The source of the sample is a study of PD-L1 blockade in urothelial cancer. Study as a whole: Males with urothelial cancer arising in the bladder constituted about 90% of the roughly 30 patients. There were a median of about 140,000 T cells in blood samples.

Data came from immunoSEQ multiplex PCR; TCRdb stores just in-frame clones and leaves some out. The sample records 40,000 to 50,000 clones, roughly 86% being singletons. Time point meaning: peripheral blood 6 weeks after treatment start. Diagnoses among patients were locally advanced or metastatic urothelial carcinoma. Sampling of each patient yielded between 1 and 8 specimens, collected pretreatment and on-treatment. The sequences come from PBMCs, collected around atezolizumab (anti-PD-L1) treatment. The receptor was isolated from a man in his 60s with urothelial cancer.

CDR3 residues: CASSLGSTGGFTEAFF. CDR3 DNA: TGCGCCAGCAGCTTAGGATCGACAGGGGGGTTCACTGAAGCTTTCTTT. The chain employs TRBV5-1 and TRBJ1-1, with 9 bases fitting TRBD1. CDR1 is SGHRS and CDR2 is YFSETQ in the germline V gene. V lost 2 bases, J lost 4 bases, and 9 bases stayed unmatched. This CDR3 has 16 residues.